The 28 T cell receptor beta chains reported below all come from one sample, sequenced in a study of T-cell reconstitution after alpha-beta-depleted transplantation in children. The TCRbeta library was prepared with unique molecular identifiers. TCRdb independently ran MiXCR on the PCR reads; one entry per CDR3 protein. Of under 70,000 distinct CDR3 sequences listed, approximately 10% are singletons. Material: PBMCs, obtained before TCRalphabeta/CD19-depleted stem cell transplant. The source of these receptors is a boy aged 5-17 years with acute myeloid leukemia, due to receive a stem cell transplant.

The chain employs TRBV3-1 and TRBJ1-1; D perhaps matches TRBD1 (5 bases). The CDR3 has 13 residues. Trimming took off 7 bases at V and 7 bases at J, with 16 bases between the two ends. Per germline, CDR1 LGHDT and CDR2 YNNKEL (reference sequence). The CDR3 DNA is TGTGCCAGCATCCATGCGGGGGGAGGTGAAGCTTTCTTT. Translated, it gives CASIHAGGGEAFF. The full variable domain, with the rest looked up from reference TRBV3-1 and TRBJ1-1, is DTAVSQTPKYLVTQMGNDKSIKCEQNLGHDTMYWYKQDSKKFLKIMFSYNNKELIINETVPNRFSPKSPDKAHLNLHINSLELGDSAVYFCASIHAGGGEAFFGQGTRLTVV.

The chain carries TRBV18 and TRBJ2-3; D remains unclear. This CDR3 spans 17 amino acids. Germline CDR1 KGHSH, CDR2 LQKENI. V was shortened by 5 bases and J by 0 bases, with 18 bases between the two germline ends. The CDR3 DNA sequence: TGTGCCAGCTCATCTTGGACGGAACTACCAAGCACAGATACGCAGTATTTT. Translation gives CASSSWTELPSTDTQYF.

This clonotype was recorded at least ten times. This chain joins TRBV20-1 and TRBJ2-3, with D perhaps matching TRBD2 (6 bases). The CDR3 length is 13 residues. The V and J ends lost 4 bases and 1 base respectively, with 9 bases between them. Germline CDR1 and CDR2: DFQATT and SNEGSKA (reference sequence). CDR3: CSAKGLRTDTQYF. Written as DNA, the CDR3 is TGCAGTGCTAAGGGACTTCGCACAGATACGCAGTATTTT.

Many counts were recorded for this clonotype. The chain links TRBV6-2 or TRBV6-3 to TRBJ1-2; 9 bases match TRBD1. J gave up 2 bases and V 5 bases, and 6 bases lay outside the gene matches. This CDR3 contains 15 residues. From germline, CDR1 is MNHEY and CDR2 SVGEGT. The CDR3, as DNA: TGTGCCAGCAGTACTCGGGACAGGGCGAACTATGGCTACACCTTC. Its translation is CASSTRDRANYGYTF.

About this clonotype itself: A much more abundant neighbour one base away suggests this may be a read error. V gene TRBV21-1 combines with J gene TRBJ2-1; the D segment call TRBD2 is taken from the table without a DNA check. TRBV21-1 is recorded as a pseudogene. The CDR3 has 16 amino acids. The CDR3 coding sequence is TGTGCCAGCAGCATCCATGCCGGGCCTTCCTACAATGAGCAGTTCTTC. Protein sequence: CASSIHAGPSYNEQFF.

Here the CDR3 DNA reads TGTGCCAGCTCACCATGGGGGAGAGAGCAGTACGTC. Translated: CASSPWGREQYV. This chain links TRBV18 with TRBJ2-7; D is possibly TRBD1 or TRBD2 (5 bases each). This CDR3 comprises 12 residues. The ends were cut back, 2 bases at V and 7 bases at J, with 9 bases in the middle. CDR1 and CDR2 from the germline V gene are KGHSH and LQKENI.

This clonotype has at least ten counts. The chain employs TRBV12-3 or TRBV12-4 and TRBJ2-5; D is perhaps TRBD2 (6 bases). The V end lost 2 bases, the J end lost 5 bases, and 15 bases lay between the germline ends. CDR3 length: 15 amino acids. The CDR3 bases are TGTGCCAGCAGTTTAAGCTGGGACTCCTCCGAGACCCAGTACTTC. This codes for CASSLSWDSSETQYF.

This clonotype was seen only a few times. V usage is TRBV18 and J usage is TRBJ2-7; 10 bases are a match to TRBD1. Germline V gives CDR1 KGHSH, CDR2 LQKENI. J lost 5 bases, V lost 5 bases, and 9 bases had no gene match. The CDR3 consists of 15 residues. DNA for the CDR3: TGTGCCAGCTCAATTCGCCGGGACAGGGGTCACGAGCAGTACTTC. Its protein product is CASSIRRDRGHEQYF.

This clonotype has only a few counts. This rearrangement joins TRBV12-3 or TRBV12-4 to TRBJ2-1; 8 bases match TRBD1. The CDR3 has 12 residues. J lost 15 bases, V lost 7 bases, and 11 bases had no gene match. CDR3 protein: CASTLGGQASFF. In DNA form, the CDR3 reads TGTGCCAGCACCCTAGGGGGACAGGCTTCGTTCTTC.

J is TRBJ2-2 and V is TRBV6-1; D unresolved. The CDR3 contains 14 residues. Germline values: CDR1 MNHNS, CDR2 SASEGT. V lost 7 bases and J lost 2, with 11 bases in between. Here the CDR3 reads CASTASVNTGELFF. The CDR3 DNA follows: TGTGCCAGCACCGCCTCTGTTAACACCGGGGAGCTGTTTTTT.

This clonotype was seen many times. The chain couples TRBV27 to TRBJ2-7, with TRBD1 matching over 7 bases. This CDR3 is 16 amino acids long. V gave up 4 bases and J gave up 3 bases; unmatched junction bases: 12. CDR1 is MNHEY and CDR2 is SMNVEV in the germline V gene (reference sequence). The CDR3 DNA is TGTGCCAGCAGTTCACTTCTCGGGACAGTCAACTACGAGCAGTACTTC. Residues: CASSSLLGTVNYEQYF.

The sample holds many counts of this clonotype. V is TRBV5-5 and J is TRBJ1-1; 8 bases line up with TRBD1. The CDR3 sequence is 15 residues long. V was pared by 3 bases and J by 1 base, with 5 bases of the junction left unmatched. The germline CDR1 and CDR2 sequences are SGHKS and YYEKEE (reference sequence). The CDR3 DNA follows: TGTGCCAGCAGCTCCGCCGGGACAGGGAACACTGAAGCTTTCTTT. This sequence encodes CASSSAGTGNTEAFF.

The table lists this clonotype with many counts. The chain uses TRBV20-1 and TRBJ2-5; no clear D. Germline values: CDR1 DFQATT, CDR2 SNEGSKA (reference sequence). The CDR3 covers 10 residues. V was trimmed by 6 bases and J by 5 bases, leaving 7 bases between them. The CDR3 reads CSALVETQYF. The DNA of the CDR3 is TGCAGTGCACTCGTGGAGACCCAGTACTTC.

This clonotype was counted at least ten times. The V gene is TRBV27, the J gene TRBJ1-1; 8 nucleotides align to TRBD1. This CDR3 comprises 17 residues. From germline, CDR1 is MNHEY and CDR2 SMNVEV (reference sequence). J gave up 5 bases and V 5 bases, and 16 bases lay outside the gene matches. CDR3: CASSPFGGQARGTEAFF. The DNA for the CDR3 is TGTGCCAGCAGTCCTTTCGGGGGACAGGCCCGAGGAACTGAAGCTTTCTTT.

This clonotype was observed a handful of times. The CDR3 sequence is CASSSSGTGTYEQYF. The CDR3 nucleotides read TGTGCCAGCAGTTCCTCCGGGACAGGAACCTACGAGCAGTACTTC. This rearrangement joins TRBV9 to TRBJ2-7; 8 bases line up with TRBD1. CDR3 size: 15 residues. Germline CDR1 is SGDLS and CDR2 is YYNGEE. Germline trimming cut 5 bases from V and 2 bases from J; bases unmatched to any gene: 9.

The sample holds many counts of this clonotype. The rearrangement uses TRBV27 and TRBJ2-2; D is undetermined. The CDR3 length is 12 residues. The V gene's germline CDR1 is MNHEY and CDR2 SMNVEV (reference sequence). The V end was cut by 2 bases, the J end by 7 bases, with 5 bases between. The DNA for the CDR3 is TGTGCCAGCAGTTTAAGGTTCGGGGAGCTGTTTTTT. Its protein is CASSLRFGELFF.

This clonotype has at least ten counts. The chain carries TRBV9 and TRBJ2-3; D remains unclear. Germline V gene sequence: CDR1 SGDLS, CDR2 YYNGEE. V lost 3 bases, J lost 5 bases, and 10 bases lay in between. The CDR3 has 13 amino acids. In nucleotides, the CDR3 is TGTGCCAGCAGCGAGGACGGAATAGATACGCAGTATTTT. Its protein product is CASSEDGIDTQYF.

This clonotype was seen repeatedly, ten times or more. The chain has TRBV5-1 and TRBJ1-1, with a weak D call TRBD1 (5 bases). The V and J ends lost 4 bases and 0 bases respectively, with 13 bases between them. Per the germline V gene, CDR1 is SGHRS and CDR2 is YFSETQ. The CDR3 totals 15 residues. DNA of the CDR3: TGCGCCAGCAGCCCAGTCAGGGTCATGAACACTGAAGCTTTCTTT. This gives the protein CASSPVRVMNTEAFF. The full variable domain, with the rest looked up from reference TRBV5-1 and TRBJ1-1, is KAGVTQTPRYLIKTRGQQVTLSCSPISGHRSVSWYQQTPGQGLQFLFEYFSETQRNKGNFPGRFSGRQFSNSRSEMNVSTLELGDSALYLCASSPVRVMNTEAFFGQGTRLTVV.

This clonotype was seen many times. V is TRBV30 and J is TRBJ1-6; D call uncertain. The CDR3 totals 13 residues. Per the germline V gene, CDR1 is GTSNPN and CDR2 is SVGIG (reference sequence). Trimming removed 1 base from V and 10 bases from J, with 11 bases in between. CDR3: CAWSDQLSSPLHF. As DNA, the CDR3 is TGTGCCTGGAGTGATCAGTTAAGCTCACCCCTCCACTTT.

A few counts support this clonotype. The CDR3 here is CASSLGAGGPGTQYF. DNA of the CDR3: TGTGCCAGCAGCTTGGGGGCAGGGGGCCCGGGGACCCAGTACTTC. The rearrangement links TRBV5-6 to TRBJ2-5; 8 positions agree with TRBD1. Trimming took 0 bases from V and 7 from J; bases not matched to a gene: 8. The germline V gene has CDR1 SGHDT and CDR2 YYEEEE. This CDR3 comprises 15 residues.

In this sample, this clonotype turned up a few times. V and J are TRBV7-2 and TRBJ1-5; tentative D call: TRBD1 (6 bases). The ends were cut back, 1 base at V and 5 bases at J, with 15 bases in the middle. The CDR3 sequence is 16 residues long. CDR1 is SGHTA and CDR2 is FQGNSA in the germline V gene. The CDR3 reads CASSLVGGYGDQPQHF. The CDR3 nucleotides read TGTGCCAGCAGCTTAGTAGGGGGGTATGGGGATCAGCCCCAGCATTTT.

The CDR3 nucleotides are TGCAGTGCTAGAGTATTAGGGGGCGATCAGCCCCAGCATTTT. Protein sequence: CSARVLGGDQPQHF. The chain uses TRBV20-1 and TRBJ1-5; TRBD1 agrees at 7 bases. Trimming removed 1 base from V and 5 bases from J; junction bases left unmatched: 5. The CDR3 extends over 14 amino acids. Looked up from germline, CDR1 is DFQATT and CDR2 is SNEGSKA (reference sequence).

This clonotype was picked up many times. The chain links TRBV6-1 to TRBJ2-3; 9 nucleotides match TRBD2. Germline CDR1 reads MNHNS; CDR2 reads SASEGT. V was pared by 6 bases and J by 1 base, with 8 bases of the junction left unmatched. This CDR3 has 16 amino acids. This chain's CDR3 is CASRGGGAYGTDTQYF. Here the CDR3 DNA reads TGTGCCAGCAGGGGCGGGGGGGCCTATGGCACAGATACGCAGTATTTT.

This clonotype has a count of ten or more. The chain links TRBV29-1 to TRBJ2-7; D is perhaps TRBD1 (6 bases). This CDR3 region has 12 residues. The V end lost 7 bases, the J end lost 2 bases, and 12 bases lay between the germline ends. Germline values: CDR1 SQVTM, CDR2 ANQGSEA. The DNA for the CDR3 is TGCAGCGGGGCGGACAGCGCCTACGAGCAGTACGTC. Encoded protein: CSGADSAYEQYV.

This clonotype has ten or more counts. The chain couples TRBV20-1 to TRBJ2-5; 11 nucleotides line up with TRBD1. Germline V gene lookup returns CDR1 DFQATT and CDR2 SNEGSKA (reference sequence). V lost 5 bases and J lost 4; bases outside the gene matches: 9. This CDR3 comprises 15 residues. In nucleotides, the CDR3 is TGCAGTGCTTTAATGGACAGGGGGCTGGGAGAGACCCAGTACTTC. Its translation: CSALMDRGLGETQYF.

At least ten counts were recorded for this clonotype. J is TRBJ2-7 and V is TRBV4-2; possibly TRBD1 for D (6 bases). Germline CDR1 and CDR2: LGHNA and YNFKEQ. V gave up 1 base and J gave up 3 bases, with 13 bases separating them. The CDR3 runs to 15 residues. DNA for the CDR3: TGTGCCAGCAGCCAAGGCAGGACAGCCAACTACGAGCAGTACTTC. It specifies CASSQGRTANYEQYF.

This chain joins TRBV28 and TRBJ2-2; D ambiguous. V dropped 3 bases and J dropped 0 bases, with 8 bases sitting between them. Germline V gene sequence: CDR1 MDHEN, CDR2 SYDVKM. The CDR3 has 15 amino acids. CDR3 sequence: CASSLKGSNTGELFF. DNA of the CDR3: TGTGCCAGCAGTTTGAAGGGTTCGAACACCGGGGAGCTGTTTTTT.

This clonotype was counted only a few times. The chain is built from TRBV12-3 or TRBV12-4 and TRBJ1-3; possibly TRBD1 for D (5 bases). CDR3 length: 15 amino acids. V lost 3 bases to trimming and J lost 3 bases, with 12 bases between them. The CDR3: CASSFGGRGGNTIYF. The CDR3 DNA sequence: TGTGCCAGCAGTTTTGGGGGAAGAGGTGGAAACACCATATATTTT.